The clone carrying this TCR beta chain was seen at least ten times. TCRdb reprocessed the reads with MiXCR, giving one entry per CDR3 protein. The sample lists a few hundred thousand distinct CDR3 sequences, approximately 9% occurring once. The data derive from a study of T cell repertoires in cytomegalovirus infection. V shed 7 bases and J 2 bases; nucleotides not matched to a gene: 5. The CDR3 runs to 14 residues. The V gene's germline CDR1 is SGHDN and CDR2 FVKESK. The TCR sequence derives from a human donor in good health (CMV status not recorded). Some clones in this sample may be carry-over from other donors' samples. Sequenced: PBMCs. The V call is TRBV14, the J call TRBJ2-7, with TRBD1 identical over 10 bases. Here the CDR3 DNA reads TGTGCCAGCAAGGGACAGGGGAGTCCCTACGAGCAGTACTTC. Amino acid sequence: CASKGQGSPYEQYF.